This TCR beta chain was captured by sequencing in a study of blood T cells in healthy people across ages. It was with a sample-barcoded 5' primer and a J-beta primer mix that a second PCR of about 6 to 11 cycles was run. TCRdb used MiXCR to reprocess the 5' RACE reads, holding one entry per CDR3 protein. The data hold around 1,800,000 distinct CDR3 sequences, with roughly two fifths observed a single time. PBMCs numbering at least 6 million were isolated per sample. This clonotype showed up many times. Antigen unknown. Overall study findings and caveats: Comparison with aged donors showed that long-lived donors had more naive CD4+ cells and higher diversity.

The source of this sequence is a human donor in good health. Sample: blood.

The CDR3 DNA is TGTGCCACCAGCAGCGGCCGGGACAGACGAGGGGATGAGCAGTTCTTC. Its protein is CATSSGRDRRGDEQFF. This chain connects TRBV15 to TRBJ2-1, with TRBD1 matching over 7 bases. The CDR3 totals 16 residues. Losses at the gene ends were 3 bases for V and 8 bases for J; bases not matched to a gene: 13. Germline V gives CDR1 LNHNV, CDR2 YYDKDF (reference sequence).